The 3 T cell receptor beta chains given below trace back to one sample, sequenced in a study of cytomegalovirus exposure and HLA in healthy donors. PCR involved 60 Vbeta and 13 Jbeta primers. TCRdb keeps only in-frame clones here, not all; method: immunoSEQ multiplex PCR. This table holds approximately 110,000 clones. The sample comprised PBMCs. These receptors all stem from a man aged 40-49 years in good health and CMV-seronegative.

The V call is TRBV2, the J call TRBJ2-3; TRBD2 matches 12 bases. The CDR3 runs to 15 residues. Per the germline V gene, CDR1 is SNHLY and CDR2 is FYNNEI. V was pared by 6 bases and J by 5 bases, with 6 bases of the junction left unmatched. CDR3 coding DNA: TGTGCCAGCAGGGCGGGACTAGCGGGTATAGATACGCAGTATTTT. Translation gives CASRAGLAGIDTQYF.

The gene calls are TRBV9 and TRBJ2-3; D is unresolved. Between the trimmed V and J ends, which lost 5 bases and 6 bases, there was a span of 13 bases. The germline CDR1 and CDR2 sequences are SGDLS and YYNGEE. The length of the CDR3 is 13 residues. CDR3 sequence (DNA): TGTGCCAGCAGGTCCCCGGTCGGGGATACGCAGTATTTT. It specifies CASRSPVGDTQYF. Full variable domain (outside the CDR3, taken from reference TRBV9 and TRBJ2-3): DSGVTQTPKHLITATGQRVTLRCSPRSGDLSVYWYQQSLDQGLQFLIQYYNGEERAKGNILERFSAQQFPDLHSELNLSSLELGDSALYFCASRSPVGDTQYFGPGTRLTVL.

The chain recombines TRBV25-1 with TRBJ1-1; no clear D gene. The CDR3 totals 16 residues. The V end lost 4 bases, the J end lost 3 bases, and 18 bases lay between the germline ends. Per germline, CDR1 MGHDK and CDR2 SYGVNS. The CDR3 loop is CASSGPFLIGDTEAFF. The CDR3 bases are TGTGCCAGCAGTGGCCCTTTTCTGATCGGGGACACTGAAGCTTTCTTT.